This is a list of T cell receptor beta chains from one sample in a study of cytomegalovirus exposure and HLA in healthy donors. Sequenced by immunoSEQ multiplex PCR; TCRdb stores in-frame clones only, minus some. The table shows 90,000 to 130,000 clones, with roughly 83% occurring only once. The specimen was PBMCs. These receptors were taken from a woman aged 18 to 35 in good health and CMV-seropositive. CDR3s include the opening cysteine and the closing phenylalanine or tryptophan. Each record gives: CDR3 protein, J gene, V gene.

cdr3_aa: CAWTSGGGQETQYF
j_call: TRBJ2-5
v_call: TRBV30

cdr3_aa: CASSTGQSTEAFF
j_call: TRBJ1-1
v_call: TRBV2

cdr3_aa: CASTSTGDNTGELFF
j_call: TRBJ2-2
v_call: TRBV9

cdr3_aa: CASSPQGQGGNEQYF
j_call: TRBJ2-7
v_call: TRBV18

cdr3_aa: CASSIVPTGSTGELFF
j_call: TRBJ2-2
v_call: TRBV19

cdr3_aa: CASSEPGGRETQYF
j_call: TRBJ2-5
v_call: TRBV25-1

cdr3_aa: CASSGLATGELFF
j_call: TRBJ2-2
v_call: TRBV9

cdr3_aa: CACVGTANSPLHF
j_call: TRBJ1-6
v_call: TRBV30

cdr3_aa: CASSSSVSGNTIYF
j_call: TRBJ1-3
v_call: TRBV2

cdr3_aa: CASSLVRGRNYNEQFF
j_call: TRBJ2-1
v_call: TRBV5-6

cdr3_aa: CASSHGLAGDTPYEQYF
j_call: TRBJ2-7
v_call: TRBV11-2

cdr3_aa: CASSWSGTGAYEQYF
j_call: TRBJ2-7
v_call: TRBV5-1

cdr3_aa: CAWSVNRGGEKLFF
j_call: TRBJ1-4
v_call: TRBV30

cdr3_aa: CASSLTPEGETQYF
j_call: TRBJ2-5
v_call: TRBV7-3

cdr3_aa: CASSLIAGRSNYNEQFF
j_call: TRBJ2-1
v_call: TRBV4-1

cdr3_aa: CASGNRGFTDTQYF
j_call: TRBJ2-3
v_call: TRBV27

cdr3_aa: CASSQFGGVVSAFF
j_call: TRBJ1-1
v_call: TRBV4-1

cdr3_aa: CATHSGSDFF
j_call: TRBJ2-1
v_call: TRBV6-5

cdr3_aa: CASSLESGQSTYF
j_call: TRBJ2-4
v_call: TRBV5-6

cdr3_aa: CASSIVPGQGYNEQFF
j_call: TRBJ2-1
v_call: TRBV19

cdr3_aa: CASSPPGGQSYGYTF
j_call: TRBJ1-2
v_call: TRBV28

cdr3_aa: CASSVGTSGQETQYF
j_call: TRBJ2-5
v_call: TRBV5-4

cdr3_aa: CAWIPGGNGNEQFF
j_call: TRBJ2-1
v_call: TRBV30

cdr3_aa: CASSVIGGTGELFF
j_call: TRBJ2-2
v_call: TRBV27

cdr3_aa: CASSPGQGVEQPQHF
j_call: TRBJ1-5
v_call: TRBV18

cdr3_aa: CASSYNNEQFF
j_call: TRBJ2-1
v_call: TRBV28

cdr3_aa: CASSFLGKQYF
j_call: TRBJ2-7
v_call: TRBV5-6

cdr3_aa: CASSTGDFSGNTIYF
j_call: TRBJ1-3
v_call: TRBV10-1

cdr3_aa: CASSQALAGNPLGGNEQFF
j_call: TRBJ2-1
v_call: TRBV4-2

cdr3_aa: CASSLAAGGNYEQFF
j_call: TRBJ2-1
v_call: TRBV5-6

cdr3_aa: CASSYGGIPSYEQYF
j_call: TRBJ2-7
v_call: TRBV6-6

cdr3_aa: CASSLWQGVNQPQHF
j_call: TRBJ1-5
v_call: TRBV7-2

cdr3_aa: CASSLQGANTEAFF
j_call: TRBJ1-1
v_call: TRBV7-3

cdr3_aa: CASSDRTMNTEAFF
j_call: TRBJ1-1
v_call: TRBV6-6

cdr3_aa: CASKGQGVGGELFF
j_call: TRBJ2-2
v_call: TRBV2

cdr3_aa: CASGRGVTSYEQYF
j_call: TRBJ2-7
v_call: TRBV2

cdr3_aa: CASSPGRTEAFF
j_call: TRBJ1-1
v_call: TRBV28

cdr3_aa: CASSLWSNQPQHF
j_call: TRBJ1-5
v_call: TRBV27

cdr3_aa: CASSLQAADYGYTF
j_call: TRBJ1-2
v_call: TRBV5-6

cdr3_aa: CATREGLAGVKLSNEQFF
j_call: TRBJ2-1
v_call: TRBV21-1

cdr3_aa: CASSRSGVYEQYF
j_call: TRBJ2-7
v_call: TRBV28

cdr3_aa: CAWSLGRSYEQFF
j_call: TRBJ2-1
v_call: TRBV30

cdr3_aa: CASSKPGETPETQYF
j_call: TRBJ2-5
v_call: TRBV5-4

cdr3_aa: CASSHPPRGNGYTF
j_call: TRBJ1-2
v_call: TRBV4-1

cdr3_aa: CASSRQNRAANTEAFF
j_call: TRBJ1-1
v_call: TRBV11-2

cdr3_aa: CASTDMDNEQFF
j_call: TRBJ2-1
v_call: TRBV11-2

cdr3_aa: CASSFALVNEKLFF
j_call: TRBJ1-4
v_call: TRBV5-1

cdr3_aa: CASNLLQGTNEQFF
j_call: TRBJ2-1
v_call: TRBV5-1

cdr3_aa: CASSYTPGQMNTEAFF
j_call: TRBJ1-1
v_call: TRBV9

cdr3_aa: CASSHTYDVLQETQYF
j_call: TRBJ2-5
v_call: TRBV7-9

cdr3_aa: CASSLRGMTYEQYF
j_call: TRBJ2-7
v_call: TRBV5-1

cdr3_aa: CAWSADRGSEKLFF
j_call: TRBJ1-4
v_call: TRBV30